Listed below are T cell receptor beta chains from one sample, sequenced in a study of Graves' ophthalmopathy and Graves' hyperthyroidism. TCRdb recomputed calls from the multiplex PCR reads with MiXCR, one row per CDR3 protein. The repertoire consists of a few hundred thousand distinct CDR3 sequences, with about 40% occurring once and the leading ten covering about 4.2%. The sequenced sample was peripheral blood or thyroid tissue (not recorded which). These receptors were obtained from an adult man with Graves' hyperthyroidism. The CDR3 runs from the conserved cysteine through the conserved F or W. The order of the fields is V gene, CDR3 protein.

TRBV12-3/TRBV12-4	CASSLDRVAGEETQYF
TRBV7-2	CASSFLAGTPNQPQHF
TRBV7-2	CASSLVTGTHTDTQYF
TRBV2	CASGEGQGGYTF
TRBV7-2	CASSPWTDNSPLHF
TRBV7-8	CASSYLTGELFF
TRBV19	CASSIELAGAYEQYF
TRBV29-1	CSVDASGDYTDTQYF
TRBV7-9	CASSPPRGQLQAGIQYF
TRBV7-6	CASSRPYNEQFF
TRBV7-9	CASSGSTSGGEQYF
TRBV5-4	CASSSRTRLNTGELFF
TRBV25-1	CASSPPRQEGANVLTF
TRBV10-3	CAISETGTPSKETQYF
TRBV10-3	CAISLGDNQPQHF
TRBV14	CASSQGANPEAFF
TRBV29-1	CSVQTGDEKLFF
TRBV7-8	CASSPDRGRGEQYF
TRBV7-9	CASSFDDNEQFF
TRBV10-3	CAISEIQGARGYGYTF
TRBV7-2	CASSRSGSEETQYF
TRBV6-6	CASSYISEQETQYF
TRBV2	CASSEDSGEETQYF
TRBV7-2	CASSVQWGAGTEAFF
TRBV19	CASKQGQLGVFGKLFF
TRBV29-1	CSSRSEETQYF
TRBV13	CASSLEGRASFLSGNTIYF
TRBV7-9	CASSREGYGYTF
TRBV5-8	CASSSRDRVYEQYF
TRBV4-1	CASSHPGRGGTEAFF
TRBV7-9	CAWSYDRGLGYTF
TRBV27	CASSLSREQNTEAFF
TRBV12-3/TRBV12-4	CASSVTGQRSGEAFF
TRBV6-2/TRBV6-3	CASSREHRGHTEAFF
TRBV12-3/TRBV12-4	CASSLSVGYRGYTF
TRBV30	CAWSAGQLNTEAFF
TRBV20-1	CSALIEGISNQPQHF
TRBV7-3	CASSPVGTQNTGELFF
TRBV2	CASSTTGMNQPQHF
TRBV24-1	CATSDGGLAGQETQYF
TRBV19	CASSGTGGPSGNTIYF
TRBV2	CASSAGALLNTEAFF
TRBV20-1	CSASDRNEKLFF
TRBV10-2	CASSWRDRPYTF
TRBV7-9	CASSPGQGQAAFF
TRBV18	CASSPIRQADFATNEKLFF
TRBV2	CASRAGLAGEISRSGANVLTF
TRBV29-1	CSVEASGNTGELLF
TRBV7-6	CASSLILAGGTDTQYF
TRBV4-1	CASSQDSYEAFF
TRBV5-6	CASSPTDRFEDTQYF
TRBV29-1	CSVGTSGGQETQYF
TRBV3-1	CASSQTRERGYGYTF
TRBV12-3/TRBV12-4	CASSKGSAQETQYF
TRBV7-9	CASSLDTGFRAFF
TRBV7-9	CASSLEGVSPLHF
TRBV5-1	CASSLDTTNEKLFF
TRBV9	CASSVDAGGDQPQHF
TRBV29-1	CSLAQTPQETQYF